This TCR beta chain originates from a study of regulatory T cells in long-lasting Graves disease. Overall study context: Graves' patients (newly diagnosed) had been on antithyroid drugs under 3 months.

Trimming left V 3 bases short and J 0 bases short, with 15 bases between. Germline loops: CDR1 SGHAT, CDR2 FQNNGV. There are 17 residues in the CDR3. Building of the TCR beta libraries involved iRepertoire HTBI primers and Arm-PCR of CDR3 regions. TCRdb re-derived calls from the multiplex PCR reads in MiXCR, one entry per CDR3 protein. Among some 250,000 distinct CDR3 sequences listed, around 20% were seen once. Time point noted: newly diagnosed GD, antithyroid drugs for less than 3 months. TCR sequences were obtained from RNA taken from PBMCs. From an endocrinology department in Xi'an, China, came the patients. This clonotype was seen many times. Its target is not known. General study findings and limits: Favoring TRBV28, TRBJ1-2 and TRBJ2-5 was a feature seen in persistent disease. Investigators studied peripheral blood only, not thyroid tissue.

This clonotype was sampled from a female donor with Graves disease. The rearrangement links TRBV11-2 to TRBJ2-4; TRBD2 is a possible D gene (7 bases). The sample here was peripheral blood mononuclear cells (PBMCs), taken at new diagnosis, from a patient treated with antithyroid drugs. The CDR3 DNA reads TGTGCCAGCAGCTTTCAACGGCGGGGGCTAGCCAAAAACATTCAGTACTTC. This translates into CASSFQRRGLAKNIQYF.